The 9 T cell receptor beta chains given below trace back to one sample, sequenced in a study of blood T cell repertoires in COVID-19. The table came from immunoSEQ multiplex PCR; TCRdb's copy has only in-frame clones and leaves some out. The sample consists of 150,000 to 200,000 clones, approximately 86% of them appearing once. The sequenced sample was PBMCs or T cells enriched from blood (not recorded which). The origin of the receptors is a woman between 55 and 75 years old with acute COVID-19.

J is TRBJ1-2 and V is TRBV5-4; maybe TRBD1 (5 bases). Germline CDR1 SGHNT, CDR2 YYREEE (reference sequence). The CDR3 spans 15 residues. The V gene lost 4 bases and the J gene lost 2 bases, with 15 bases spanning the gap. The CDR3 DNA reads TGTGCCAGCAGCCCCAGGGATCGGGTCAACTATGGCTACACCTTC. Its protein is CASSPRDRVNYGYTF.

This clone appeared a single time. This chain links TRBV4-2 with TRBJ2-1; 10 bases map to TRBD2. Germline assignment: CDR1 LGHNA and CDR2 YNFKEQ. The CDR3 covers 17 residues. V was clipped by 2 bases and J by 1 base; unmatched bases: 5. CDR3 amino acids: CASSQFLAGESYNEQFF. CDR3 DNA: TGTGCCAGCAGCCAATTCCTAGCGGGAGAGTCCTACAATGAGCAGTTCTTC.

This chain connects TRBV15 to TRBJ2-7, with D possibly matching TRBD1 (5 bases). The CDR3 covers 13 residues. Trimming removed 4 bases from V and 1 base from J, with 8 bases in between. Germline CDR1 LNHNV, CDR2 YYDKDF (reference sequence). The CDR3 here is CATSNRQSYEQYF. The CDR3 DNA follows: TGTGCCACCAGCAATCGACAGTCCTACGAGCAGTACTTC.

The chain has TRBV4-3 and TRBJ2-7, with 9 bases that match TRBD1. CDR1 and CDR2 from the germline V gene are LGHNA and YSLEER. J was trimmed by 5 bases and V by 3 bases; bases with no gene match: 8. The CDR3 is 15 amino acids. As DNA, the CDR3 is TGCGCCAGCAGCCAGCCGGGACAGGGTTTTAACGAGCAGTACTTC. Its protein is CASSQPGQGFNEQYF.

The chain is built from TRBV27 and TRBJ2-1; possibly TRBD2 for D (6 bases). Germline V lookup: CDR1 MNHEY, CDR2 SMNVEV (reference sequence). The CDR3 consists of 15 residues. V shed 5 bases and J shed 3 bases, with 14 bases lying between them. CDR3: CASSPYGGGYNEQFF. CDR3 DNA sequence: TGTGCCAGCAGTCCTTACGGGGGAGGCTACAATGAGCAGTTCTTC.

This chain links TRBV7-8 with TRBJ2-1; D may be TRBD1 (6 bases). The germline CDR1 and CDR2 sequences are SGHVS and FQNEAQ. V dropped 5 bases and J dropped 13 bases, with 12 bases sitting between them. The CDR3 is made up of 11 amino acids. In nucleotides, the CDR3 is TGTGCCAGCAGCCGAGGGGGAGCCCAGTTCTTC. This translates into CASSRGGAQFF. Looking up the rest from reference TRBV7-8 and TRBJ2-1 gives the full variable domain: GAGVSQSPRYKVAKRGQDVALRCDPISGHVSLFWYQQALGQGPEFLTYFQNEAQLDKSGLPSDRFFAERPEGSVSTLKIQRTQQEDSAVYLCASSRGGAQFFGPGTRLTVL.

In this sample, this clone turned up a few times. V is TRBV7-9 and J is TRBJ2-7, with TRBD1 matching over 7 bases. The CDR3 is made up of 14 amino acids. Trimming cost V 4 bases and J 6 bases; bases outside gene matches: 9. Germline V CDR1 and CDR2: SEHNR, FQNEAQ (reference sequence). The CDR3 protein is CASSSSGTAGEQYF. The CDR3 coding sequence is TGTGCCAGCAGCTCCTCAGGGACAGCAGGCGAGCAGTACTTC.

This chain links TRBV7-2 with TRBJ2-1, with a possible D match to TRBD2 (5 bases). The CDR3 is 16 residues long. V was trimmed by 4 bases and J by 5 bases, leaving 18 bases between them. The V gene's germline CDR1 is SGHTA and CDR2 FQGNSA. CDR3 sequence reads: CASSSDLASTNNEQFF. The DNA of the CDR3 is TGTGCCAGCAGCTCGGATTTGGCTAGCACGAACAATGAGCAGTTCTTC.

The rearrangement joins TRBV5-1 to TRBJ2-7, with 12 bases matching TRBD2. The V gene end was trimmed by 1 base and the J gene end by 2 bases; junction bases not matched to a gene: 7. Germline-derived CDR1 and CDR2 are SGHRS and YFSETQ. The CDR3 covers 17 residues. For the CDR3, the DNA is TGCGCCAGCAGCTTGAATCTAGCGGGAGGGCCGCCCTACGAGCAGTACTTC. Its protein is CASSLNLAGGPPYEQYF.